Listed here is a single TCR beta chain. Antigen specificity is unknown. These data belong to a study of CD8+ T cells in alopecia areata. The study's findings and limits: Although TCR sharing was seen in mice, sharing across patients was less clear, possibly for HLA-related reasons.

Reverse transcribed after extraction, RNA yielded cDNA as the sequencing template. TCRdb keeps only in-frame clones here, not all; method: immunoSEQ multiplex PCR. Here the sample spans about 150,000 clones, 47% being singletons. The CDR3 has 15 residues. Germline CDR1 MGHDK, CDR2 SYGVNS. Trimming stripped 4 bases from V and 0 bases from J, with 9 bases between. The researchers isolated CD4+ and CD8+ T cells from PBMCs by sorting. The V call is TRBV25-1, the J call TRBJ2-2, with D perhaps TRBD1 (6 bases). The sequence was obtained from a human donor with alopecia areata. Sequenced material: CD4+ T cells sorted from blood. Here the CDR3 DNA reads TGTGCCAGCAGTGTCCGGGACACGAACACCGGGGAGCTGTTTTTT. This sequence encodes CASSVRDTNTGELFF.